The T cell receptor (beta chain) described here comes from a study of blood T cells in healthy people across ages. For the second PCR, which ran for about 6 to 12 cycles, a sample-barcoded 5' primer and a J-beta primer mix were used. There were at least 3 million CDR3-containing paired-end reads obtained from each sample. MiXCR, run by TCRdb on the 5' RACE reads, gives a single entry per CDR3 protein. The table includes 1.5 million to 2 million distinct CDR3 sequences, roughly 30% detected once. Each sample gave at least 6 million isolated PBMCs. The material sequenced was blood. This TCR was sampled from a woman in her twenties or thirties in good health.

The CDR3 is CASSLRNTGELFF. DNA of the CDR3: TGTGCCAGCAGTTTAAGGAACACCGGGGAGCTGTTTTTT. V and J are TRBV12-3 or TRBV12-4 and TRBJ2-2, with no clear D. CDR3 length equals 13 residues. The ends were cut back, 2 bases at V and 1 base at J, with 2 bases in the middle.